The 2 T cell receptor beta chains below all came from one sample that was sequenced in a study of PD-1 blockade in classical Hodgkin lymphoma. Some clones are missing from TCRdb's copy, which holds only in-frame ones; the method was immunoSEQ multiplex PCR. The sample has about 44,000 clones, just over 65% seen once. Time point of the sample: cycle 4 day 1 (C4D1), after more than five weeks of nivolumab. Brentuximab vedotin exposure varied, and every patient relapsed after autologous stem cell transplantation. Sequencing used peripheral blood mononuclear cells (PBMCs), obtained before the fourth cycle of nivolumab. The receptors stem from a human donor with classical Hodgkin lymphoma.

This clone was observed a few times. This chain uses TRBV30 with TRBJ2-3; the match to TRBD2 covers 16 bases. The CDR3 totals 18 residues. Trimming at V came to 1 base and at J to 1 base, leaving 5 bases not matched to a gene. Germline V gene data show CDR1 as GTSNPN and CDR2 as SVGIG (reference sequence). CDR3 in amino acids: CAWSAGTSGGEGTDTQYF. The CDR3 DNA sequence: TGTGCCTGGAGTGCCGGGACTAGCGGGGGGGAGGGCACAGATACGCAGTATTTT.

This clone occurred a few times. V gene TRBV28 combines with J gene TRBJ2-7, with a weak D call TRBD1 (6 bases). The length of the CDR3 is 11 residues. CDR1 and CDR2 (germline): MDHEN, SYDVKM. V lost 7 bases to trimming and J lost 4 bases, with 8 bases between them. The CDR3: CASKTGYEQYF. In DNA, the CDR3 is TGTGCCAGCAAAACAGGGTACGAGCAGTACTTC.